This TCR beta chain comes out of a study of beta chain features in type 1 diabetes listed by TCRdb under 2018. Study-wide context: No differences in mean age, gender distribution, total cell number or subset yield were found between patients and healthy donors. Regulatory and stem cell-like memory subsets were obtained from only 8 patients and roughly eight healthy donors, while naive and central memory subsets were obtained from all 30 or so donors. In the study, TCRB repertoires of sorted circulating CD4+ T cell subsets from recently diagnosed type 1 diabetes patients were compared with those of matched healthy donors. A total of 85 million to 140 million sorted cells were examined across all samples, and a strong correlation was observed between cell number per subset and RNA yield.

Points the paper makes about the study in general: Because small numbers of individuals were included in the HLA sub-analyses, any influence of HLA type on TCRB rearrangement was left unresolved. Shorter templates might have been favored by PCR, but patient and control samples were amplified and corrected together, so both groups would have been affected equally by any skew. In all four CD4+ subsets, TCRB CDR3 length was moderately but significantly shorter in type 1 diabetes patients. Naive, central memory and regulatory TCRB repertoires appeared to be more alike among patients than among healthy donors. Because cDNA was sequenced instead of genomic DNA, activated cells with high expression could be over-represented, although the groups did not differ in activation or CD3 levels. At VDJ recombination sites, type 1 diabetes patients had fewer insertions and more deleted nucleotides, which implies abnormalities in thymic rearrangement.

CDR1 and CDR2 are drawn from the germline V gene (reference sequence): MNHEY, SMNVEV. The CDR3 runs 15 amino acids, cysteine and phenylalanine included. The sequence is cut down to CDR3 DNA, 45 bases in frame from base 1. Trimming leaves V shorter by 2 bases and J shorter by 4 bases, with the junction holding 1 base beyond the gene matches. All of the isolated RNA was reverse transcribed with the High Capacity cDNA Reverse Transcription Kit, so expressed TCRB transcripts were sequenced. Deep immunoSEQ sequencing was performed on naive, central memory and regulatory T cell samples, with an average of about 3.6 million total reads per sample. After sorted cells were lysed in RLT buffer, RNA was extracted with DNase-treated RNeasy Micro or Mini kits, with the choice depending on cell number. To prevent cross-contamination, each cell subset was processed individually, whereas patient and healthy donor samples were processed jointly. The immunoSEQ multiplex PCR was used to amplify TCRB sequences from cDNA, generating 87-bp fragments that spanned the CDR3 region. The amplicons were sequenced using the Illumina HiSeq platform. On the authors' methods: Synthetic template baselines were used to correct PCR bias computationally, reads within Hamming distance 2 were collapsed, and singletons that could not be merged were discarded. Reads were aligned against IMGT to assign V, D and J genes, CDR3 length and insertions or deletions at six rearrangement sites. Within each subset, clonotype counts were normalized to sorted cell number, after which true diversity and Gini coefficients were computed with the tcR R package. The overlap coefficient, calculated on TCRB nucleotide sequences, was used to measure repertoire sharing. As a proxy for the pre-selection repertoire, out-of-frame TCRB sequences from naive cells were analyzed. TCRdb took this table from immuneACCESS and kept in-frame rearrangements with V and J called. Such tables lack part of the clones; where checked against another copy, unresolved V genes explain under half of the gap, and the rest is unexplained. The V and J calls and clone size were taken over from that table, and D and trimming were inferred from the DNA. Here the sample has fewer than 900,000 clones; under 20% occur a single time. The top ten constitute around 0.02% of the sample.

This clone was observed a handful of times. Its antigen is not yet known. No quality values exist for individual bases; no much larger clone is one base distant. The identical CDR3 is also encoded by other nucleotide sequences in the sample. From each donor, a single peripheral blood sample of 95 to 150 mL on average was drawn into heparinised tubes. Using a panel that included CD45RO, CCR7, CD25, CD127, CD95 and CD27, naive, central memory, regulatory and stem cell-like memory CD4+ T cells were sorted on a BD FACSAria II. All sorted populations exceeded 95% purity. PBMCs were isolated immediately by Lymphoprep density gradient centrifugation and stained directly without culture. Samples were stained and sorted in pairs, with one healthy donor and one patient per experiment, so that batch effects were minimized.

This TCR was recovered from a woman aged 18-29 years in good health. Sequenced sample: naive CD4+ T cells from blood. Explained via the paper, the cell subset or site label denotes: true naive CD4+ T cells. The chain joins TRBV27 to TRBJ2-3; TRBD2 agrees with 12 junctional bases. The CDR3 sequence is CASSLRLAGADTQYF. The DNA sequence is TGTGCCAGCAGTTTACGACTAGCGGGAGCAGATACGCAGTATTTT.